This entry lists 8 T cell receptor beta chains sequenced from one sample in a study of brain T cells in children with intractable seizures. The table came from immunoSEQ multiplex PCR; TCRdb's copy has only in-frame clones and leaves some out. The sample has hundreds of thousands of clones, over 90% seen once. Time point described: blood from clinic visit 5 months post-surgery; TSC patient then seizure free. The starting material was peripheral blood, obtained 4 to 5 months after surgery. The receptors stem from a boy under three years old with tuberous sclerosis and intractable seizures.

The rearrangement links TRBV25-1 to TRBJ2-3; 14 nucleotides line up with TRBD2. There are 16 residues in the CDR3. The J segment lost 11 bases and the V segment lost 4 bases, leaving 11 bases of the junction unmatched. Germline V lookup: CDR1 MGHDK, CDR2 SYGVNS. DNA of the CDR3: TGTGCCAGCAGTGTGGGGACTAGCGGGAGTCCATTGAGGCAGTATTTT. It specifies CASSVGTSGSPLRQYF.

The V call is TRBV6-5, the J call TRBJ2-7, with 7 bases identical to TRBD2. The CDR3 is made up of 14 amino acids. V shed 6 bases and J 5 bases; nucleotides not matched to a gene: 10. The germline V gene encodes CDR1 MNHEY and CDR2 SVGAGI. The CDR3 DNA reads TGTGCCAGCAGCCGCTCGGGGGGTGAGGACGAGCAGTACTTC. Its protein product is CASSRSGGEDEQYF.

The J gene is TRBJ2-7, the V gene TRBV5-4; 9 bases are shared with TRBD2. This CDR3 has 16 residues. Germline V lookup: CDR1 SGHNT, CDR2 YYREEE (reference sequence). V lost 3 bases, J lost 0 bases, and 7 bases stayed unmatched. CDR3 sequence reads: CASSSRAGGPSYEQYF. CDR3 nucleotides: TGTGCCAGCAGCTCACGGGCGGGAGGGCCCTCCTACGAGCAGTACTTC.

The V and J genes are TRBV6-6 and TRBJ1-6; weak D call: TRBD1 (6 bases). Germline lookup yields CDR1 MNHNY and CDR2 SVGAGI (reference sequence). CDR3 length: 15 amino acids. Trimming removed 6 bases from V and 5 bases from J, with 14 bases in between. The CDR3 bases are TGTGCCAGCAGAGACGGGACACTTAATAATTCACCCCTCCACTTT. Protein product: CASRDGTLNNSPLHF.

The rearrangement links TRBV7-9 to TRBJ2-7; 8 nucleotides match TRBD2. With V trimmed by 5 bases and J by 5 bases, 11 bases remained unmatched. Germline CDR1 and CDR2: SEHNR and FQNEAQ (reference sequence). The CDR3 is 15 amino acids. Written as DNA, the CDR3 is TGTGCCAGCAGCGTAAGGGGACTAGTTGGTAACGAGCAGTACTTC. Protein sequence: CASSVRGLVGNEQYF.

Here the CDR3 reads CASSQGVGELFF. The CDR3 DNA follows: TGTGCCAGCAGCCAAGGGGTCGGGGAGCTGTTTTTT. This chain connects TRBV3-1 (or the pseudogene TRBV3-2) to TRBJ2-2; D remains ambiguous. This CDR3 contains 12 residues. Germline loops: CDR1 LGHDT, CDR2 YNNKEL (reference sequence). Deletions cut 1 base from V and 7 bases from J, with 4 bases between.

The chain uses TRBV19 and TRBJ1-2; 9 bases match TRBD1. V was pared by 4 bases and J by 7 bases, with 1 base of the junction left unmatched. There are 12 residues in the CDR3. The germline CDR1 and CDR2 sequences are LNHDA and SQIVND (reference sequence). DNA of the CDR3: TGTGCCAGTAGTAGGGGACAGGGTGGCTACACCTTC. As protein: CASSRGQGGYTF.

This chain uses TRBV18 with TRBJ2-7, with D perhaps TRBD1 or TRBD2 (5 bases each). The germline gives CDR1 KGHSH, CDR2 LQKENI. There are 14 residues in the CDR3. The V gene lost 6 bases and the J gene lost 0 bases, with 12 bases spanning the gap. The CDR3 bases are TGTGCCAGCTCCCCCGATGGGGGCTCCTACGAGCAGTACTTC. The encoded protein is CASSPDGGSYEQYF.